This is a list of T cell receptor beta chains from one sample in a study of T cell repertoires in cytomegalovirus infection. Using its own MiXCR run on the reads, TCRdb lists one record per CDR3 protein. The sample shows about 700,000 distinct CDR3 sequences, around a third of them seen only once. The antigens of these receptors remain unknown. The sample in question was cultured PBMCs, obtained from culture after CMV antigen stimulation. These TCRs come from a human donor in good health (CMV status not recorded). Some clones in this sample may be carry-over from other donors' samples. Both conserved end residues are part of each CDR3. D genes are given only for firm matches. The size of a clone is reported for some rows only, either as once, few or many, or as a class for expanded clones.

v_gene	j_gene	abundance	d_gene	CDR3nt	CDR3aa
TRBV3-1	TRBJ1-1	.	.	TGTGCCAGCAGCCTATCACAAGAAAAAGCTTTCTTT	CASSLSQEKAFF
TRBV7-2	TRBJ1-2	.	.	TGTGCCAGCAGCTTAGGCCGACCCGGACAGTATGGCTACACCTTC	CASSLGRPGQYGYTF
TRBV27	TRBJ1-4	few	TRBD1	TGTGCCAGCAGACCCCGGACAGGGACAAATGAAAAACTGTTTTTT	CASRPRTGTNEKLFF
TRBV27	TRBJ2-7	once	.	TGTGCCAGCAGTATGCTAGACCGCTACGAGCAGTACTTC	CASSMLDRYEQYF
TRBV7-9	TRBJ2-1	.	.	TGTGCCAGCAGCCTGGACATCTGGGATGAGCAGTTCTTC	CASSLDIWDEQFF
TRBV20-1	TRBJ1-1	.	.	TGCAGTGCGGACAGCCGGAACACTGAAGCTTTCTTT	CSADSRNTEAFF
TRBV20-1	TRBJ2-7	few	TRBD1	TGCAGTGCTAGACCTACGGGACAGGGCTCCGAGCAGTACTTC	CSARPTGQGSEQYF
TRBV27	TRBJ2-3	.	.	TGTGCCAGCGTACCAAGGGCGGGGTACACAGATACGCAGTATTTT	CASVPRAGYTDTQYF
TRBV7-2	TRBJ2-3	.	.	TGTGCCAGCAGCCCCATCAGCAGAAGCACAGATACGCAGTATTTT	CASSPISRSTDTQYF
TRBV7-6	TRBJ1-1	.	TRBD1	TGTGCCAGCAGCCAATCCCGGGACAGGGGGCGGGAGGGCACTGAAGCTTTCTTT	CASSQSRDRGREGTEAFF
TRBV2	TRBJ2-3	.	TRBD1	TGTGCCAGCAGTGAAAGTAGGGACAGGGCGGCAGATACGCAGTATTTT	CASSESRDRAADTQYF
TRBV7-2	TRBJ1-2	many	.	TGTGCCAGCAGCGGGGCGGTAGCTAACTATGGCTACACCTTC	CASSGAVANYGYTF
TRBV7-6	TRBJ1-1	.	TRBD1	TGTGCCAGCAGCTTAGAGAGACGACAGGGAAACACTGAAGCTTTCTTT	CASSLERRQGNTEAFF
TRBV19	TRBJ2-1	.	TRBD2	TGTGCCAGTAGTTTCCGGGAGGCTAACGAGCAGTTCTTC	CASSFREANEQFF
TRBV12-3/TRBV12-4	TRBJ2-7	.	.	TGTGCCAGCAGTCCCGCCGGGGCGGAGCAGTACTTC	CASSPAGAEQYF
TRBV5-5	TRBJ1-3	.	.	TGTGCCAGCAGCATTATCTCGGGCTCTGGAAACACCATATATTTT	CASSIISGSGNTIYF
TRBV5-1	TRBJ2-1	.	TRBD2	TGCGCCAGCAGCTTACGGGGGGGAAACAATGAGCAGTTCTTC	CASSLRGGNNEQFF
TRBV19	TRBJ1-3	.	.	TGTGCCAGTAGTATAGAGGGGGGCTTATCTGGAAACACCATATATTTT	CASSIEGGLSGNTIYF
TRBV28	TRBJ2-7	.	TRBD1	TGTGCCAGCAGTTACCTGACAGGGGGGAACGAGCAGTACTTC	CASSYLTGGNEQYF
TRBV7-6	TRBJ2-6	.	.	TGTGCCAGCAGCCCCGGACAATCTGGGGCCAACGTCCTGACTTTC	CASSPGQSGANVLTF
TRBV7-2	TRBJ1-6	few	TRBD1	TGTGCCAGCAGCTGGGACAGAAATTCACCCCTCCACTTT	CASSWDRNSPLHF
TRBV19	TRBJ2-5	few	TRBD1	TGTGCCAGTAGTATGGGACAGGGCTTCCAAGAGACCCAGTACTTC	CASSMGQGFQETQYF
TRBV4-1	TRBJ1-1	.	TRBD1	TGCGCCAGCAGTCCAGGACAGGGGGACTTGATGAACACTGAAGCTTTCTTT	CASSPGQGDLMNTEAFF
TRBV4-3	TRBJ2-3	.	TRBD2	TGCGCCAGCAGCCAAGATAGATCTAGCGGGAGATTAGGCACAGGCACAGATACGCAGTATTTT	CASSQDRSSGRLGTGTDTQYF
TRBV7-2	TRBJ1-2	many	TRBD1	TGTGCCAGCAGCGTATCGGGACAGGGTGTCGGCTACACCTTC	CASSVSGQGVGYTF
TRBV7-9	TRBJ2-1	few	.	TGTGCCAGCAGCCATCGCGGGACGCCTTACTACAATGAGCAGTTCTTC	CASSHRGTPYYNEQFF
TRBV5-5	TRBJ2-1	few	.	TGTGCCAGCAGCTTGATCGAAGAGCAGTTCTTC	CASSLIEEQFF
TRBV15	TRBJ2-5	.	TRBD1	TGTGCCACCAGCAGAGATTTGGGAGGGACAGGGGATGAGACCCAGTACTTC	CATSRDLGGTGDETQYF
TRBV5-8	TRBJ2-1	.	TRBD2	TGTGCCAGCAGCTTGGTTCTAGCGGGGCCCCTAAGTGAGCAGTTCTTC	CASSLVLAGPLSEQFF